This entry lists 11 T cell receptor beta chains sequenced from one sample in a study of T cells in Graves' hyperthyroidism and ophthalmopathy. TCR beta CDR3 regions were amplified from RNA. TCR CDR3 underwent first-round RT-PCR with the HTBI primer set. TCRdb re-called the multiplex PCR reads through MiXCR, storing one row per CDR3 protein. The data contain approximately 720,000 distinct CDR3 sequences, over 15% of them singletons. Sequenced material: blood. The receptors originated from a woman aged 45-65 years with Graves' hyperthyroidism that later progressed to Graves' ophthalmopathy.

This clonotype appeared many times. The V and J genes are TRBV12-3 or TRBV12-4 and TRBJ1-1; D is ambiguous. Trimming took 5 bases from V and 1 from J, leaving 11 bases between them. This CDR3 region has 14 residues. CDR3 nucleotide sequence: TGTGCCAGCAGTATCCCACCCCAGAACACTGAAGCTTTCTTT. The encoded protein is CASSIPPQNTEAFF.

This clonotype was seen more than once but under ten times. The CDR3 protein is CASSSGRGVGETQYF. The CDR3 DNA follows: TGTGCCAGCAGTTCCGGACGGGGGGTGGGAGAGACCCAGTACTTC. This sequence joins TRBV28 and TRBJ2-5, with 7 bases fitting TRBD2. From germline, CDR1 is MDHEN and CDR2 SYDVKM. The CDR3 is 15 amino acids. V shed 4 bases, J shed 4 bases, and the junction held 9 bases outside the gene matches.

The rearrangement links TRBV11-3 to TRBJ1-1; maybe TRBD1 (5 bases). Germline CDR1 SGHNT, CDR2 YENEEA. Trimming removed 0 bases from V and 6 bases from J, with 8 bases in between. The CDR3 is made up of 13 amino acids. The CDR3: CASSLDRDPEAFF. Here the CDR3 DNA reads TGTGCCAGCAGCTTAGACAGGGATCCTGAAGCTTTCTTT.

Only a few counts were recorded for this clonotype. This chain uses TRBV6-1 with TRBJ1-6; D gene uncertain. Germline values: CDR1 MNHNS, CDR2 SASEGT. The CDR3 has 14 residues. V lost 7 bases to trimming and J lost 3 bases, with 10 bases between them. This CDR3 reads CASMVGNYNSPLHF. CDR3 DNA sequence: TGTGCCAGCATGGTTGGCAACTATAATTCACCCCTCCACTTT.

This clonotype showed up many times. In DNA form, the CDR3 reads TGTGCCTGGAGTGTTGCCGGGGGGCAGCCCCAGCATTTT. It encodes CAWSVAGGQPQHF. The rearrangement joins TRBV30 to TRBJ1-5; possible D gene TRBD1, 5 bases. Trimming took 0 bases from V and 7 from J, leaving 10 bases between them. CDR1 and CDR2 from the germline V gene are GTSNPN and SVGIG (reference sequence). This CDR3 has 13 amino acids. Together with reference TRBV30 and TRBJ1-5, the CDR3 gives the full variable domain: SQTIHQWPATLVQPVGSPLSLECTVEGTSNPNLYWYRQAAGRGLQLLFYSVGIGQISSEVPQNLSASRPQDRQFILSSKKLLLSDSGFYLCAWSVAGGQPQHFGDGTRLSIL.

The CDR3 DNA follows: TGCAGTGCTAGAGGGACAGGGGGCGGCAATGAGCAGTTCTTC. Protein product: CSARGTGGGNEQFF. This sequence joins TRBV20-1 and TRBJ2-1, with TRBD1 matching 11 bases. The CDR3 contains 14 residues. V shed 1 base and J 6 bases; nucleotides not matched to a gene: 2. Germline V gene sequence: CDR1 DFQATT, CDR2 SNEGSKA (reference sequence).

This clonotype was picked up a small number of times. The gene calls are TRBV19 and TRBJ2-1, with no clear D. Trimming stripped 2 bases from V and 3 bases from J, with 11 bases between. Germline V gene data show CDR1 as LNHDA and CDR2 as SQIVND (reference sequence). This CDR3 spans 15 amino acids. This chain's CDR3 is CASSIKVVVYNEQFF. CDR3 DNA: TGTGCCAGTAGTATAAAGGTTGTGGTCTACAATGAGCAGTTCTTC. Filled out from reference TRBV19 and TRBJ2-1, the complete variable domain reads DGGITQSPKYLFRKEGQNVTLSCEQNLNHDAMYWYRQDPGQGLRLIYYSQIVNDFQKGDIAEGYSVSREKKESFPLTVTSAQKNPTAFYLCASSIKVVVYNEQFFGPGTRLTVL.

This clonotype has a handful of counts. The chain has TRBV24-1 and TRBJ1-2; D uncertain. The CDR3 consists of 14 residues. Deletions cut 1 base from V and 2 bases from J, with 7 bases between. Looked up from germline, CDR1 is KGHDR and CDR2 is SFDVKD. CDR3 bases: TGTGCCACCAGTGATTTATCACAGAACTATGGCTACACCTTC. It encodes CATSDLSQNYGYTF.

The chain joins TRBV27 to TRBJ1-1, with TRBD1 matching over 7 bases. The germline CDR1 and CDR2 sequences are MNHEY and SMNVEV (reference sequence). CDR3 length: 15 residues. V was pared by 5 bases and J by 0 bases, with 6 bases of the junction left unmatched. CDR3 DNA: TGTGCCAGCAGTCTAGACAGGGAGGTGAACACTGAAGCTTTCTTT. It is translated as CASSLDREVNTEAFF.

This clonotype was counted a few times. The chain has TRBV5-1 and TRBJ2-5; D gene unclear. Germline assignment: CDR1 SGHRS and CDR2 YFSETQ. The CDR3 consists of 15 residues. V was trimmed by 0 bases and J by 1 base, leaving 10 bases between them. The CDR3 loop is CASSLDLAVQETQYF. The CDR3 coding sequence is TGCGCCAGCAGCTTGGATCTGGCTGTCCAAGAGACCCAGTACTTC.

The V call is TRBV11-2, the J call TRBJ1-1, with D possibly TRBD1 on 5 matching bases. The ends were cut back, 1 base at V and 4 bases at J, with 10 bases in the middle. In germline, CDR1 is SGHAT, CDR2 FQNNGV. The CDR3 is 14 amino acids. This CDR3 is CASSLGSGSTEAFF. CDR3 nucleotides: TGTGCCAGCAGCTTAGGTTCAGGGAGCACTGAAGCTTTCTTT. The full variable domain, with the rest looked up from reference TRBV11-2 and TRBJ1-1, is EAGVAQSPRYKIIEKRQSVAFWCNPISGHATLYWYQQILGQGPKLLIQFQNNGVVDDSQLPKDRFSAERLKGVDSTLKIQPAKLEDSAVYLCASSLGSGSTEAFFGQGTRLTVV.